This T cell receptor beta chain is from a study of T cell responses to AZD1222 COVID-19 vaccine. Background on the study: Second doses were pooled across both intervals (about 4 or about 12 weeks).

About this clone itself: What it binds is not known.

Study-wide results and caveats: Nearly half of unique spike-specific TCRs reportedly avoided B.1.351 and B.1.1.7 mutated regions. Repertoires were obtained solely post-peak T cell response. Vaccination with two AZD1222 doses was followed by a rise in Spike-specific TCR breadth and depth.

The data were produced by immunoSEQ multiplex PCR, yet TCRdb's version contains in-frame clones alone and is incomplete. Here the sample spans roughly 130,000 clones, around 90% being singletons. This CDR3 region has 14 residues. Germline V gene lookup returns CDR1 SNHLY and CDR2 FYNNEI. J lost 4 bases, V lost 6 bases, and 3 bases had no gene match. This sample comprised peripheral blood, obtained on day 0 of AZD1222 vaccination. The rearrangement links TRBV2 to TRBJ2-3, with 11 bases that match TRBD2. This sequence was found in an adult in good health. The DNA for the CDR3 is TGTGCCAGCAGACTAGCGGGAGTACCAGATACGCAGTATTTT. This codes for CASRLAGVPDTQYF.